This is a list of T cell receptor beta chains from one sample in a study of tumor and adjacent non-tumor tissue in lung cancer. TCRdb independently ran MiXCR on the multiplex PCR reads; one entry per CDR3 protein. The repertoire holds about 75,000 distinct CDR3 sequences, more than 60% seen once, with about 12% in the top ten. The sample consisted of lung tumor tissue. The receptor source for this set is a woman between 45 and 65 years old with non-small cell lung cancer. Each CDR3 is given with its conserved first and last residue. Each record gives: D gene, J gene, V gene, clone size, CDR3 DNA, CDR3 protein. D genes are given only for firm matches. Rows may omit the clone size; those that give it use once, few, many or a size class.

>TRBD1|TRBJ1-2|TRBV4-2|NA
TGTGCCTGCAGCCAAGGGACAGGGAACCCCTATGGCTACACGTTC
CACSQGTGNPYGYTF
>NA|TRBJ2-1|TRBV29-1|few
TGCAGCGTTGAACTAGTCTTAAATGAGCAGCTCTTC
CSVELVLNEQLF
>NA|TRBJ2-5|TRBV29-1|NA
TGCAGCGTTGCCGGACAAAAACTTCAAGAGACCCAACACTTC
CSVAGQKLQETQHF
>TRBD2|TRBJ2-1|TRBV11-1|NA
TGTGCCAGCAGCTCAGGACTAGCGGGATGGGTGCAATTCTTC
CASSSGLAGWVQFF
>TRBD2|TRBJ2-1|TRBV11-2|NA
TGTGCCAGCAAGGGGACTAGCGGGAGCTCCTACAATGGGCAGTTTTTC
CASKGTSGSSYNGQFF
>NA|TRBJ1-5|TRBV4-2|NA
TGTGCCAGCAGCCAAGACCTCTCTAACAATCAGCCGCAGCATTTT
CASSQDLSNNQPQHF
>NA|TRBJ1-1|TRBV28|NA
TGTCCCAGCAGTTTATTGGGGAGGAGTGTCAACTCTGAAGCTTTCTTT
CPSSLLGRSVNSEAFF
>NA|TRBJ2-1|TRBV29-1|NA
TGCAGCGTTGAAGATCTTCTTGGGTCGACCTCCTACAATGGGCAGTTCTTC
CSVEDLLGSTSYNGQFF
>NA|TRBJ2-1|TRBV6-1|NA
TGTCCCAGCCCTGGGGACTGGGGGAATGAGCAATTCTTC
CPSPGDWGNEQFF
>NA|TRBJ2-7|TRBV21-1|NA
TGTGCCAGCAGAGAAAGGGAGAAGGGGTGGGGGTTTCCCTACGAGCAGTACTTC
CASREREKGWGFPYEQYF
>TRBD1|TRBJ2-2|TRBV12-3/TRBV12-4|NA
TGTGCCAGCAGTCCGGGACAGGGGATAGACACTGGGGAGCGGTTTTTT
CASSPGQGIDTGERFF
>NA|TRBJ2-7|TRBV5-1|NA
TGCACCAGCAGCCTTAGGACTGACGGCTACGAGCAGTACTTC
CTSSLRTDGYEQYF
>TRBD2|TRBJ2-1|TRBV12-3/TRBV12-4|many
TGTGCCAGCAGGCACGTAGCGGGAGGGCTATACAATGAGCAGTTCTTC
CASRHVAGGLYNEQFF
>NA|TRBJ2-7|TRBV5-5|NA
TGTGCCATCAACCTAGGTACCTACGAGCACTACTTC
CAINLGTYEHYF
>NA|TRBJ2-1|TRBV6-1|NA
TGTTCCAGCAGTACCTATGGGTATGAGCAGTTCTTC
CSSSTYGYEQFF
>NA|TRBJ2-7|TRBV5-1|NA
TGCGCCAGCAGCCGGAATTTTACTAGGGGGAGGGCTTCCTACGAGCAGTACTTC
CASSRNFTRGRASYEQYF
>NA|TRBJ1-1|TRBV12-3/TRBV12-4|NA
TGTGCCAGCACCTTGGGGGGGTCGATGAACACTGAAGCTTTCTTT
CASTLGGSMNTEAFF
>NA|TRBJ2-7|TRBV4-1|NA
TGCGCCAGCAGCCGCTACTTAGGGACATCCTACGAGCAGTACTTC
CASSRYLGTSYEQYF
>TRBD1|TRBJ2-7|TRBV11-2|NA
TGTGCCTGCAGCACTGGGACAGGGCGCATCTACGAACAGTACTTC
CACSTGTGRIYEQYF
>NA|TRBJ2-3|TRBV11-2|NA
TGTGCAAGCAGCCCGATTGGTTACCCGCTTCCGGATACGCAGTATTTT
CASSPIGYPLPDTQYF
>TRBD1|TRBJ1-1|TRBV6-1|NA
TGTGCCAGCAGGGAGGGGGCACCCTCTGAAGCTTTCTTC
CASREGAPSEAFF
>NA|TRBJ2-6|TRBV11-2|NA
TGTGCCAGCAGCTCGTCGGGGCCGCGCTCTGGGGCCAACGTCATGACTTTC
CASSSSGPRSGANVMTF
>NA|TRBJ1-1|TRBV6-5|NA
TGTGCCAGCAGCTTACGGGGGGATGGCACTGAAGCTTTCTTT
CASSLRGDGTEAFF
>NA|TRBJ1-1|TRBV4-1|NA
TGCGCCAGCGGGAGAGGGACAACCATTGAAGCTTTCTTT
CASGRGTTIEAFF
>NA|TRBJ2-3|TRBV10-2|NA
TGCGTCAACAGTAGCGCAGATACGCAGTATTTT
CVNSSADTQYF
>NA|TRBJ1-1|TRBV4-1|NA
TGCGCCAGCAGCCCAAGCATGGAGAACACGGAAGTTTTCTTT
CASSPSMENTEVFF
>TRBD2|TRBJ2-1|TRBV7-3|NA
TGTGCCAGCAGTTCCATAGCGGGAGTCTACAATGAGCAGTTCTTC
CASSSIAGVYNEQFF
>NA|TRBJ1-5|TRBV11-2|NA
TGTGCCAGGAGCTTTGATGGGTTGAGTAATCAGCCCCAGCATTTT
CARSFDGLSNQPQHF
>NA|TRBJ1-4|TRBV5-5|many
TGTGCCAGCAGCTTGATCAGGTCTCGAGGTGAAAAACTGTTTTTT
CASSLIRSRGEKLFF
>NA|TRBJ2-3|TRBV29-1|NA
TGCGGCGTCGACACGGGGTCGACCACAGATACGCAGTATTTT
CGVDTGSTTDTQYF
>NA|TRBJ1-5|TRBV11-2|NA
TGTGCAAGCAGCTTAGAAAAGGGGGGGGTCCAGCATTTT
CASSLEKGGVQHF
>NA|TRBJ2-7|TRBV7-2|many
TGTGCCAGCAGCTTAGGTAGCGGACTCTCCTACGAGCAGTACTTC
CASSLGSGLSYEQYF
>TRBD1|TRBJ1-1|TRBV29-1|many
TGCAGCGCTGGGGGGACAGGGAACACTGAAGCTTTCTTT
CSAGGTGNTEAFF
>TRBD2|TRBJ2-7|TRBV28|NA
TGTGCCAGCAAAACTTCCGGGACTAGAGGCTACGAGCAGTACTTC
CASKTSGTRGYEQYF
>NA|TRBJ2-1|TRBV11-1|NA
TGTGCCAGCAGCGCAGCGGACTATAATGAGCCGTTCTTC
CASSAADYNEPFF
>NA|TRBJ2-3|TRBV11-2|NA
TGTGCCAGGAGCTTAGGTCGGGCAGATACGCAGTTTTTT
CARSLGRADTQFF
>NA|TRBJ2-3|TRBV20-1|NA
TGCAGTGCTAGTGGGGCCCGCCACATAGATACGCAGTATTTT
CSASGARHIDTQYF
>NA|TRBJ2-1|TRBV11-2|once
TGTGCCAGCAGCTATGGCATTGTCGACAATGAGCAGTTCTTC
CASSYGIVDNEQFF
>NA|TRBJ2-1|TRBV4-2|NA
TGTGCTAGCAGCACCCGGAACCTTTACAATGAGCAGTTCTTC
CASSTRNLYNEQFF
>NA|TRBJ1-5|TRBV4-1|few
TGCGCCACCAGCCGAGTGATTTATAGCAATCAGCCCCAGCATTTT
CATSRVIYSNQPQHF
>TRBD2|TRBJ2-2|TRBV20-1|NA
TGCAGTACTAGACTAGCGGGAGAGACCGGGGAGCTATTTTTT
CSTRLAGETGELFF
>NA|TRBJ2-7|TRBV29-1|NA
TGCGGCGTTGAACGATCGGGGACCCCCGTCTACGAGCAGTACTTT
CGVERSGTPVYEQYF
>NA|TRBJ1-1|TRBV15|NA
TGTGCCACCAGCAAGGAAAGGAACACTGAAGCTTTCTTT
CATSKERNTEAFF
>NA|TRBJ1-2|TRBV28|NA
TGTGCCAGCACTTTAATGGGGACCTGGAACTATGGCTACACCTTC
CASTLMGTWNYGYTF
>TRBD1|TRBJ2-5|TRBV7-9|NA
TGTGCCAGCAACTTATCGCCCTGGACAGGGGAGGAGACCCAGTACTTC
CASNLSPWTGEETQYF
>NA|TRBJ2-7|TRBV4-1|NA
TGCGCCAGCAGTACTCCAAAGGGGTTACCGTCCTCTGCCGACGAGCAGTACTTC
CASSTPKGLPSSADEQYF
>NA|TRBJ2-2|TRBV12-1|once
TGTGCCAGCAGCTTGTTCTGTAAACCGATTAGAATCGGCACCCGGGAGCTGTTTTTT
CASSLFCKPIRIGTRELFF
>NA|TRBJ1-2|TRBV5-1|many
TGCGCCAGCAGCACCGGACAGACTAACTATGGCTACACCTTC
CASSTGQTNYGYTF
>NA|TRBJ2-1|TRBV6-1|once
TGTGCTAGCAGTAATGGGGCCCTTAACAATGAGCAGTTCTTC
CASSNGALNNEQFF
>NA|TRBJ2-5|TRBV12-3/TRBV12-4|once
TGTGTCAGCAGACAAGGGGCGGAACAAGAGACCCAGTACTTC
CVSRQGAEQETQYF
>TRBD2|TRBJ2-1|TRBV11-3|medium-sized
TGTGCCAGCAGCTTAGGGACTAGCAGCAGCTCCTACAATGAGCAGTTCTTC
CASSLGTSSSSYNEQFF
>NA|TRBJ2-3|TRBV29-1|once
TGCAGCGGGGACATGACCCCTGAACCTACAAATACGCAGTATTTT
CSGDMTPEPTNTQYF
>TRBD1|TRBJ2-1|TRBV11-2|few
TGTACTAGCAGCCTTAGACAGGGGGCTATGTGGAATGAGCAGTTCTTC
CTSSLRQGAMWNEQFF
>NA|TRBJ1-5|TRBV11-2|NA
TGTGCTAGAAGCTTCGGGAGCAATCAGCCTCAGCATTTT
CARSFGSNQPQHF
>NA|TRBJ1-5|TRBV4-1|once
TGCGCCAGCAGCCAGGTTCCGGGGTGCAATCAGCCCCAGCATTTT
CASSQVPGCNQPQHF
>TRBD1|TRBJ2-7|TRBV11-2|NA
TGTGTCAGCAGCACCGGGACAGGGCACACCTATGAGCTGTACTTC
CVSSTGTGHTYELYF
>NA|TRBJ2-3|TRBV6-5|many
TGTGCCAGCAGTCCTACTACGAATACGCAGTATTTT
CASSPTTNTQYF
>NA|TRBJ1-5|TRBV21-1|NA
TGTGTAAGCAGCAACCTGAGACAGGGATGCTTCGGCAATCAGCCCCAGCATTTT
CVSSNLRQGCFGNQPQHF
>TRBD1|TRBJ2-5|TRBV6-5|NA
TGTACCAACAGTAGGGACAGGGGGCAAGGGACCCAGTACTTC
CTNSRDRGQGTQYF
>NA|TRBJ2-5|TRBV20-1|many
TGCAGTGCTCGGGAGTGGGGTGAGACCCAGTACTTC
CSAREWGETQYF